The sequence of this T cell receptor (beta chain) was determined in a study of T cell responses to AZD1222 COVID-19 vaccine. Broader study findings: No repertoire was sampled before or during the peak T cell response, only after it.

Regarding this clone: Its antigen is undetermined.

Germline CDR1 SGHRS, CDR2 YFSETQ. The germline V and J ends were trimmed by 1 base and 4 bases, with 17 bases remaining between them. The CDR3 spans 16 residues. This table comes from immunoSEQ multiplex PCR, and its TCRdb copy is limited to in-frame clones, with some not included. The sample carries 140,000 or so clones, around 90% recorded once. The chain is built from TRBV5-1 and TRBJ1-2; D might be TRBD1 (6 bases). This receptor was obtained from an adult who received the MenACWY meningococcal vaccine as a control. This sample comprised peripheral blood, obtained 28 days after the second dose of the MenACWY control vaccine. CDR3 sequence: CASSLFPQTGSYGYTF. DNA for the CDR3: TGCGCCAGCAGCTTGTTTCCCCAGACAGGCTCCTATGGCTACACCTTC.